These T cell receptor beta chains were read from a single sample in a study of vaccination and CD4 T cells after COVID-19. Their recognized antigens are unknown. In TCRdb, the PCR reads were re-called with MiXCR into one record per CDR3 protein. This sample has around 10,000 distinct CDR3 sequences, with just under 75% found just once. Material: CD4+ T cells from blood, cultured in vitro. The receptors were gathered from a human donor who had recovered from COVID-19. Each CDR3 is given with its conserved first and last residue. D genes are given only for firm matches. Size is omitted from some rows. Given values are once, few, many or a class for expanded clones.

DNA,CDR3,size,J,V,D
TGTGCCAGCACCCAAAGTCGGGAGGACACCATATATTTT,CASTQSREDTIYF,NA,TRBJ1-3,TRBV7-9,NA
TGTGCCAGCAGCCAAGTAGCGGGAGATTGTCTCTTC,CASSQVAGDCLF,NA,TRBJ2-1,TRBV3-1,TRBD2
TGTGCCACCAGCAGAGTGCCGTCCTCCGTGGAGCCCCAGCATTTT,CATSRVPSSVEPQHF,NA,TRBJ1-5,TRBV15,NA
TGTGCCAGCAGTTACCCAAACAGGGGGCTGAGCGCAGATACGCAGTATTTT,CASSYPNRGLSADTQYF,NA,TRBJ2-3,TRBV6-2/TRBV6-3,TRBD1
TGCAGTGCTAGAGCCTACCAACCCAAAATAGCGGGGGATGGAACGCTAGCCAAAAACATTCAGTACTTC,CSARAYQPKIAGDGTLAKNIQYF,once,TRBJ2-4,TRBV20-1,TRBD2
TGTGCCACCAGTGATCCACGGACGGGCAATCAGCCCCAGCATTTT,CATSDPRTGNQPQHF,medium-sized,TRBJ1-5,TRBV24-1,NA
TGTGCCAGCAGCTTACTCGGTACGCAGTATTTT,CASSLLGTQYF,NA,TRBJ2-3,TRBV5-6,NA
TGTGCCAGCAGTTTGAGTAGCGGGAGGGGGGAGACCCAGTACTTC,CASSLSSGRGETQYF,once,TRBJ2-5,TRBV12-3/TRBV12-4,TRBD2
TGTGCCAGCACCGTCCCGGGACTAGCGGAGGGGGGAAGGGAGACCCAGTACTTC,CASTVPGLAEGGRETQYF,NA,TRBJ2-5,TRBV7-2,TRBD2
TGTGCCAGCCGGGACAGGGGAATGGATGGCTACACCTTC,CASRDRGMDGYTF,NA,TRBJ1-2,TRBV19,TRBD1
TGTGCCAGTAGTAGGGGACAGGGAGTCTCTGAAGCTTTCTTT,CASSRGQGVSEAFF,NA,TRBJ1-1,TRBV19,TRBD1
TGTGCCAGCAGGTGGGGGGCCCAGCCAAATCAGCCCCAGCATTTT,CASRWGAQPNQPQHF,medium-sized,TRBJ1-5,TRBV27,NA
TGTGCCAGCAGTTTCGTCTCCGGGGGGCGGCCCCAGCATTTT,CASSFVSGGRPQHF,NA,TRBJ1-5,TRBV28,NA
TGTGCCAGTAGTACGGGGACCGGGCTGTTTTTT,CASSTGTGLFF,NA,TRBJ2-2,TRBV19,NA
TGTGCCACCAGCAGAGATACCCATCAGCCCCAGCATTTT,CATSRDTHQPQHF,NA,TRBJ1-5,TRBV15,NA
TGTGCCAGCAGCCGGGGGGCGGGAGGGCTCCCCTACGAGCAGTACTTC,CASSRGAGGLPYEQYF,NA,TRBJ2-7,TRBV28,TRBD2
TGTGCCAGCAGTTCCTACAGGGCGGGCGGCTACACCTTC,CASSSYRAGGYTF,NA,TRBJ1-2,TRBV28,NA
TGTGCCAGCAGCCGAACCCTGACAGTGTATGCGGCTTTCTTT,CASSRTLTVYAAFF,few,TRBJ1-1,TRBV28,NA
TGTGCCAGCTCACCACAGACGAACGGGGAGCTGTTTTTT,CASSPQTNGELFF,NA,TRBJ2-2,TRBV18,NA
TGTGCCAGCAGCAGGGACTCTAATCGGGCGGGGGCCAACGTCCTGACTTTC,CASSRDSNRAGANVLTF,NA,TRBJ2-6,TRBV21-1,NA
TGTGCCAGCAGCCTCCAAGGAGGCTATGGCTACACCTTC,CASSLQGGYGYTF,NA,TRBJ1-2,TRBV21-1,NA
TGTGCCCTTAAACATCTAAGGCCCCCTGGAGATTCACCCCTCCACTTT,CALKHLRPPGDSPLHF,large,TRBJ1-6,TRBV30,NA
TGTGCCACCAGTGGAGGCAGTTCGAACACCGGGGAGCTGTTTTTT,CATSGGSSNTGELFF,NA,TRBJ2-2,TRBV24-1,NA
TGTGCCAGCAGTTACGTTGGAGGGGGCTTCGTGGCCAACGTCCTGACTTTC,CASSYVGGGFVANVLTF,NA,TRBJ2-6,TRBV6-2/TRBV6-3,NA
TGTGCCAGCAGCTCCCGGGGACTAGCGGGAGGGCCCCAGACCCAGTACTTC,CASSSRGLAGGPQTQYF,NA,TRBJ2-5,TRBV7-2,TRBD2
TGTGCCAGCAGCTCCGATCTAGCGGGAGTTCGGCGTACGCAGTATTTT,CASSSDLAGVRRTQYF,NA,TRBJ2-3,TRBV7-2,TRBD2
TGTGCCAGCAGCTTAGCGAGGAACGAGCAGTACTTC,CASSLARNEQYF,NA,TRBJ2-7,TRBV7-2,NA
TGTGCCAGCAGTTTGGCGGCAGGGACTAATTCACCCCTCCACTTT,CASSLAAGTNSPLHF,NA,TRBJ1-6,TRBV28,NA
TGCAGTGCTAGACTGCCTGAAGCTTTCTTT,CSARLPEAFF,NA,TRBJ1-1,TRBV20-1,NA
TGCGCCAGCAGTCTAAACACAGGGGAATTCAAAGAGACCCAGTACTTC,CASSLNTGEFKETQYF,NA,TRBJ2-5,TRBV23-1,TRBD1
TGTGCCAGCAGTCGACAGTGGGAAGCTTTCTTT,CASSRQWEAFF,NA,TRBJ1-1,TRBV2,NA
TGTGCCAGCAGCTTAGAGAGAGGTGGGGGGAATTCACCCCTCCACTTT,CASSLERGGGNSPLHF,few,TRBJ1-6,TRBV7-9,NA
TGTGCCACCAGTGATCAAGGGCGAATTCAGTACTTC,CATSDQGRIQYF,NA,TRBJ2-7,TRBV24-1,NA
TGTGCCAGCAGTTCCCACCCGTCGAATAGGGCCTACGAGCAGTACTTC,CASSSHPSNRAYEQYF,NA,TRBJ2-7,TRBV28,NA
TGTGCCAGCAGTTACTCAGGGGGACAGAACTATGGCTACACCTTC,CASSYSGGQNYGYTF,NA,TRBJ1-2,TRBV28,TRBD1
TGTGCCATCAGTGAGTCGGAGGCAGCAAGGGGCTATGGCTACACCTTC,CAISESEAARGYGYTF,NA,TRBJ1-2,TRBV10-3,NA
TGCACTGCGACATCCTACGGGGGACGGGATTTT,CTATSYGGRDF,NA,TRBJ1-1,TRBV20-1,NA
TGTGCCAGCAGTTACGGGATCGGCGGGAATGAGCAGTTCTTC,CASSYGIGGNEQFF,NA,TRBJ2-1,TRBV6-2/TRBV6-3,NA
TGCAGTGCTAGGTCCGGCAGCCGGGGAAACACCATATATTTT,CSARSGSRGNTIYF,few,TRBJ1-3,TRBV20-1,NA
TGCGCCAGCAGCCAAGATAGGGGGACTAGCGGGACCACAGATACGCAGTATTTT,CASSQDRGTSGTTDTQYF,NA,TRBJ2-3,TRBV4-3,TRBD2
TGCAGTGCTAGCTACAGTCCTCTCTTTCGTGGCTCACCCCTCCACTTT,CSASYSPLFRGSPLHF,NA,TRBJ1-6,TRBV20-1,NA
TGCGCCAGCAGTGCGCCCAGCACAGATACGCAGTATTTT,CASSAPSTDTQYF,NA,TRBJ2-3,TRBV10-2,NA
TGTGCCAGCAGCTTAGTTGGAAGCAGGGACCCCTACGAGCAGTACTTC,CASSLVGSRDPYEQYF,NA,TRBJ2-7,TRBV7-2,NA